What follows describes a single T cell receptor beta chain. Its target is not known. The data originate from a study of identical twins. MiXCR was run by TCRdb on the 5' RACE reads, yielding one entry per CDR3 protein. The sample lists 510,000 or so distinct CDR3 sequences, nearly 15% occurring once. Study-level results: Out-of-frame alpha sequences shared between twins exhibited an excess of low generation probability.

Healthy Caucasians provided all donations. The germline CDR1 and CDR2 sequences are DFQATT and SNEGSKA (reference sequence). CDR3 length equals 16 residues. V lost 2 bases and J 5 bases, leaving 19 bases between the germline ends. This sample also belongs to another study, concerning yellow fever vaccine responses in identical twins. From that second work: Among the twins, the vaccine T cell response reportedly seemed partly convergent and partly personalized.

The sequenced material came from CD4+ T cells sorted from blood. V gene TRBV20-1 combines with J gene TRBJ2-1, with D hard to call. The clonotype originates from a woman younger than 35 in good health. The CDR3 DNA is TGCAGTGCTAGATCCGCCCTCCAAGGACGGCACAATGAGCAGTTCTTC. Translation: CSARSALQGRHNEQFF.